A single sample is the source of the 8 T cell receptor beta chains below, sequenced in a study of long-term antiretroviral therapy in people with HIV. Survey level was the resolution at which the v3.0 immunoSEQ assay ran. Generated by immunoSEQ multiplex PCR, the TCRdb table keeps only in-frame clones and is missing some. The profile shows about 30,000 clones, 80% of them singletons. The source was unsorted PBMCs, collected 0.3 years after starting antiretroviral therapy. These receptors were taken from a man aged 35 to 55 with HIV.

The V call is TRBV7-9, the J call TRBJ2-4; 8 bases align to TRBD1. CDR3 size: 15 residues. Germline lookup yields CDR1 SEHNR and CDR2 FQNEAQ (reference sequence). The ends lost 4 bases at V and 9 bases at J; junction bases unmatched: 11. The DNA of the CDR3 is TGTGCCAGCAGCTCTTTGGACAGGGCAAGGGCCATTCAGTACTTC. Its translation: CASSSLDRARAIQYF.

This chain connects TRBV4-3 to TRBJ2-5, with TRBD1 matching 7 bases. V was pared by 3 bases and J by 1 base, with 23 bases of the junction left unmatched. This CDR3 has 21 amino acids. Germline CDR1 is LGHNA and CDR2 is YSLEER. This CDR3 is CASSQGQSSLGGQTLQETQYF. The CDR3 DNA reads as TGCGCCAGCAGCCAGGGACAGTCGAGCTTAGGGGGACAAACTCTCCAAGAGACCCAGTACTTC.

In DNA, the CDR3 is TGTGCCAGCAGTTTAGGCGGGACAGGATCGAACGAGCAGTACTTC. Translation: CASSLGGTGSNEQYF. The chain employs TRBV28 and TRBJ2-7; 8 positions match TRBD1. V dropped 2 bases and J dropped 5; count of bases not matched to a gene: 8. The CDR3 length is 15 residues. Germline CDR1 is MDHEN and CDR2 is SYDVKM. The full variable domain, in which reference TRBV28 and TRBJ2-7 provide the parts outside the CDR3, is DVKVTQSSRYLVKRTGEKVFLECVQDMDHENMFWYRQDPGLGLRLIYFSYDVKMKEKGDIPEGYSVSREKKERFSLILESASTNQTSMYLCASSLGGTGSNEQYFGPGTRLTVT.

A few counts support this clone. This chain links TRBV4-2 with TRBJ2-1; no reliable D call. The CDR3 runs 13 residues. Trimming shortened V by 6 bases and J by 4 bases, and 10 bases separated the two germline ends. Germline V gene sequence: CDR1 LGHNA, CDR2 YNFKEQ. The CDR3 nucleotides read TGTGCCAGCAGAAACCTAGGGTACAATGAGCAGTTCTTC. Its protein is CASRNLGYNEQFF.

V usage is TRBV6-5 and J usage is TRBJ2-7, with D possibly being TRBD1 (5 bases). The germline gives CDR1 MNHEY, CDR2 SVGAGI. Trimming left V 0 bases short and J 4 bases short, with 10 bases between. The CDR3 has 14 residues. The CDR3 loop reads CASSYSGRAYEQYF. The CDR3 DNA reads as TGTGCCAGCAGTTACTCGGGCAGGGCATACGAGCAGTACTTC.

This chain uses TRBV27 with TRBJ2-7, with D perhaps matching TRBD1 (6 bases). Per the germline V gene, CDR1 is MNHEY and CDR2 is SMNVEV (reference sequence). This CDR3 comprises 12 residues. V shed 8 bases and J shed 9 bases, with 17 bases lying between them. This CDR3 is CASGDIIGGQYF. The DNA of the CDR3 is TGTGCCAGCGGGGATATTATAGGGGGGCAGTACTTC.

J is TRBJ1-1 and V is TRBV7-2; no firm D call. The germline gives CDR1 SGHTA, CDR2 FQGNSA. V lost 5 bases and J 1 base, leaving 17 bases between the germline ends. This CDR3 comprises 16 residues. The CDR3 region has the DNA TGTGCCAGCAGCCCGAGGTCAGCAACTCAGAACACTGAAGCTTTCTTT. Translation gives CASSPRSATQNTEAFF.

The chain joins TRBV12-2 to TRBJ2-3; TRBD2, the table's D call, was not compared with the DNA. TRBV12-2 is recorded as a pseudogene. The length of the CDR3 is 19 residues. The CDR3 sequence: CASRLSPARLAGPTDTQYF. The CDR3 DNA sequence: TGTGCAAGTCGCTTATCCCCGGCGAGACTAGCGGGACCCACAGATACGCAGTATTTT.